This T cell receptor (beta chain) appears in the sequencing data of a study of OX40 agonist ivuxolimab in advanced cancers. This CDR3 spans 13 amino acids. CDR1 and CDR2 (germline): MNHNS, SASEGT. V lost 9 bases and J lost 0, with 11 bases in between. Drawing of blood for sampling happened at baseline, at cycle 4 day 1, and at cycle 7 day 1. Sequencing was performed with immunoSEQ multiplex PCR; in TCRdb, only in-frame clones are kept and a portion is missing. The sample has 40,000 or so clones; just under 90% are singletons. This chain connects TRBV6-1 to TRBJ1-1; D remains unclear. This receptor was taken from an adult with an advanced solid tumor such as melanoma, head and neck, liver or kidney cancer. The material sequenced was CD4+ or CD8+ T cells sorted from blood, taken in a trial of the OX40 agonist ivuxolimab. In DNA, the CDR3 is TGTGCCAGTATGGGGAACATGAACACTGAAGCTTTCTTT. The encoded protein is CASMGNMNTEAFF.